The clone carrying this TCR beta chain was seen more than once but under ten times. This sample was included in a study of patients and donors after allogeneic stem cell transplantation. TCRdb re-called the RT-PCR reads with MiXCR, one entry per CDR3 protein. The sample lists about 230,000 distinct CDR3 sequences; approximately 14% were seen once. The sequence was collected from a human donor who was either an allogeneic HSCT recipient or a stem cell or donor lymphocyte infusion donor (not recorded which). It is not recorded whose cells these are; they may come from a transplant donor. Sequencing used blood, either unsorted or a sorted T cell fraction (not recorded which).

The DNA for the CDR3 is TGTGCCAGCAGTCCAAGCGCTAGCAGGTCGGCAGATACGCAGTATTTT. It encodes CASSPSASRSADTQYF. V usage is TRBV2 and J usage is TRBJ2-3; maybe TRBD2 (5 bases). This CDR3 is built from 16 residues. Germline V gene sequence: CDR1 SNHLY, CDR2 FYNNEI. V lost 5 bases and J lost 4, with 19 bases in between.